The T cell receptor beta chain described here comes from a study of Graves' ophthalmopathy and Graves' hyperthyroidism. On this clonotype itself: As yet, its antigen is unknown. A clone one base away is much larger, so this may be a read error. The CDR3 end shows no conserved phenylalanine or tryptophan, and so a read error is likely.

CDR1 and CDR2 from the germline V gene are SEHNR and FQNEAQ (reference sequence). The CDR3 is 14 amino acids. Trimming removed 1 base from V and 7 bases from J, with 11 bases in between. As the template, RNA transcripts were used to amplify TCR beta CDR3 regions. The workflow started with a first-round RT-PCR run with HTBI primers and then moved on to a second-round multiplex PCR. Each CDR3 protein is one row after TCRdb ran MiXCR on the multiplex PCR reads. The sample holds roughly 700,000 distinct CDR3 sequences, 40% seen once. Study-level findings and limits: Sensitivity reached more than 70% and specificity around 72% when the model predicted ophthalmopathy progression. Blood samples also showed most expanded thyroid clonotypes exceeding 0.001 frequency.

The gene calls are TRBV7-9 and TRBJ1-5, with D perhaps matching TRBD1 (5 bases). The sample consisted of peripheral blood. This clonotype originated in an adult man with Graves' ophthalmopathy. CDR3 loop: CASSLVAGTQPQHS. CDR3 sequence (DNA): TGTGCCAGCAGCTTAGTGGCAGGGACCCAGCCCCAGCATTCT.